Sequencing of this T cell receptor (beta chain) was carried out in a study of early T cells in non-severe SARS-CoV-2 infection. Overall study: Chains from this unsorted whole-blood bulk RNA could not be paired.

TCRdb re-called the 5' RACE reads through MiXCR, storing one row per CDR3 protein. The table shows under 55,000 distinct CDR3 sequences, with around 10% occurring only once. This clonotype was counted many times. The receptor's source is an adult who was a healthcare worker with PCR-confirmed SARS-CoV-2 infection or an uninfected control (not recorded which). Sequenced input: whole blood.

CDR3 sequence reads: CASSYANYRDGYTF. In DNA form, the CDR3 reads TGTGCCAGCAGTTACGCCAACTACAGGGATGGCTACACCTTC. The chain links TRBV6-6 to TRBJ1-2, with a possible D match to TRBD1 (6 bases). Between the trimmed V and J ends, which lost 2 bases and 6 bases, there was a span of 13 bases. The CDR3 contains 14 residues. CDR1 is MNHNY, CDR2 SVGAGI, per germline (reference sequence).